These 28 T cell receptor beta chains came from one sample sequenced in a study of T-cell memory formation after mild COVID-19. TCRdb re-analysed the 5' RACE reads in MiXCR, keeping a single row per CDR3 protein. The sample consists of more than 120,000 distinct CDR3 sequences, about a fifth of them appearing once. Sequenced sample: PBMCs or a T cell subset sorted from them (not recorded which). All receptors derive from an adult woman who had mild COVID-19 (a few samples of this study predate the infection). Cell type and time point are not known.

This rearrangement joins TRBV29-1 to TRBJ1-1, with D maybe TRBD1 (5 bases). Germline CDR1 and CDR2: SQVTM and ANQGSEA. The CDR3 length is 15 residues. Trimming took off 0 bases at V and 0 bases at J, with 11 bases between the two ends. In DNA, the CDR3 is TGCAGCGTTGAAGATCGCGGGGGGGTGAACACTGAAGCTTTCTTT. The encoded protein is CSVEDRGGVNTEAFF.

This clonotype was observed a handful of times. This rearrangement joins TRBV5-4 to TRBJ2-3; 7 bases agree with TRBD2. The CDR3 consists of 14 residues. The V gene end was trimmed by 3 bases and the J gene end by 12 bases; junction bases not matched to a gene: 13. CDR1 SGHNT and CDR2 YYREEE come from the germline V gene (reference sequence). CDR3 region: CASSSSGWDYLQYF. Written as DNA, the CDR3 is TGTGCCAGCAGCTCCTCCGGGTGGGACTACCTACAGTATTTT.

The sample holds many counts of this clonotype. The chain combines TRBV29-1 with TRBJ2-3; D might be TRBD2 (6 bases). The CDR3 covers 13 residues. Germline-derived CDR1 and CDR2 are SQVTM and ANQGSEA. Deletions cut 2 bases from V and 9 bases from J, with 15 bases between. CDR3 residues: CSVEPGTVETQYF. The CDR3 coding sequence is TGCAGCGTTGAACCCGGGACTGTGGAAACGCAGTATTTT.

V usage is TRBV19 and J usage is TRBJ1-3; the D is unclear. The V end lost 5 bases, the J end lost 0 bases, and 14 bases lay between the germline ends. Per germline, CDR1 LNHDA and CDR2 SQIVND (reference sequence). This CDR3 has 16 amino acids. CDR3 protein: CASSQLQRSSGNTIYF. In nucleotides, the CDR3 is TGTGCCAGTAGTCAACTACAGCGCTCCTCTGGAAACACCATATATTTT.

The genes are TRBV5-1 and TRBJ1-6, with 10 nucleotides matching TRBD1. Per the germline V gene, CDR1 is SGHRS and CDR2 is YFSETQ. V trimming: 10 bases; J trimming: 7 bases; junction bases outside the gene matches: 5. This CDR3 comprises 13 residues. The CDR3 here is CACGQGVNSPLHF. The CDR3 DNA sequence: TGCGCCTGTGGACAGGGGGTCAATTCACCCCTCCACTTT. Looking up the rest from reference TRBV5-1 and TRBJ1-6 gives the full variable domain: KAGVTQTPRYLIKTRGQQVTLSCSPISGHRSVSWYQQTPGQGLQFLFEYFSETQRNKGNFPGRFSGRQFSNSRSEMNVSTLELGDSALYLCACGQGVNSPLHFGNGTRLTVT.

This clonotype was picked up a small number of times. V and J are TRBV20-1 and TRBJ1-1; no reliable D call. V gave up 0 bases and J gave up 2 bases, with 10 bases separating them. The germline CDR1 and CDR2 sequences are DFQATT and SNEGSKA (reference sequence). The CDR3 totals 14 residues. CDR3 sequence reads: CSARDLRVNTEAFF. CDR3 coding DNA: TGCAGTGCTAGAGATTTGAGGGTTAACACTGAAGCTTTCTTT.

The chain carries TRBV7-2 and TRBJ2-3; 8 bases fit TRBD2. Trimming cost V 3 bases and J 6 bases; bases outside gene matches: 14. The CDR3 is 17 residues long. Per germline, CDR1 SGHTA and CDR2 FQGNSA. The CDR3 loop is CASSLKPGLDFVDTQYF. The CDR3 coding sequence is TGTGCCAGCAGCTTGAAGCCGGGACTAGATTTTGTGGATACGCAGTATTTT.

CDR3 amino acids: CSVVSGGEQYF. The CDR3 DNA follows: TGCAGCGTTGTATCGGGCGGCGAGCAGTACTTC. This chain links TRBV29-1 with TRBJ2-7; D remains ambiguous. V was cut by 4 bases and J by 6 bases, with 10 bases left in between. Germline lookup yields CDR1 SQVTM and CDR2 ANQGSEA. This CDR3 spans 11 amino acids.

This CDR3 reads CASSGTGGAGITYEQYF. CDR3 nucleotides: TGTGCCAGCAGTGGGACAGGGGGCGCGGGAATAACCTACGAGCAGTACTTC. The J gene is TRBJ2-7, the V gene TRBV6-5; 12 nucleotides align to TRBD1. CDR1 is MNHEY and CDR2 is SVGAGI in the germline V gene. V dropped 5 bases and J dropped 2; count of bases not matched to a gene: 10. The CDR3 runs to 17 residues.

The rearrangement links TRBV3-1 to TRBJ2-2; D is unclear. The V and J ends lost 4 bases and 9 bases respectively, with 18 bases between them. This CDR3 has 15 amino acids. Germline assignment: CDR1 LGHDT and CDR2 YNNKEL (reference sequence). The CDR3 protein is CASSRAAVDPRELFF. The CDR3 nucleotides read TGTGCCAGCAGCCGTGCGGCGGTGGATCCCAGGGAGCTGTTTTTT.

The chain couples TRBV7-9 to TRBJ2-3; 7 nucleotides agree with TRBD2. The CDR3 sequence is 15 residues long. Germline CDR1 reads SEHNR; CDR2 reads FQNEAQ (reference sequence). V was clipped by 10 bases and J by 3 bases; unmatched bases: 13. CDR3 sequence reads: CATSSKGRETDTQYF. CDR3 sequence (DNA): TGTGCCACGTCCTCTAAGGGGAGGGAAACAGATACGCAGTATTTT.

This sequence joins TRBV7-9 and TRBJ1-2, with 7 bases fitting TRBD1. The V segment lost 3 bases and the J segment 7 bases; nucleotides outside the gene matches: 2. The germline gives CDR1 SEHNR, CDR2 FQNEAQ (reference sequence). CDR3 length equals 12 residues. CDR3 loop: CASSFQGGGYTF. The CDR3 nucleotides read TGTGCCAGCAGCTTCCAGGGGGGTGGCTACACCTTC.

This clonotype was detected a few times. The chain joins TRBV20-1 to TRBJ2-4; no firm D call. This CDR3 has 11 residues. The germline CDR1 and CDR2 sequences are DFQATT and SNEGSKA (reference sequence). Trimming cost V 3 bases and J 6 bases, with 6 bases left between them. This CDR3 is CSASRVNIQYF. The CDR3 DNA reads as TGCAGTGCTAGTAGGGTAAACATTCAGTACTTC.

The CDR3 nucleotides read TGTGCCAGCAGTTACCCCGGGACAGGGACACGTAAGACCCAGTACTTC. Residues: CASSYPGTGTRKTQYF. The rearrangement joins TRBV6-5 to TRBJ2-5, with TRBD1 matching 9 bases. CDR1 MNHEY and CDR2 SVGAGI come from the germline V gene. With V trimmed by 2 bases and J by 6 bases, 10 bases remained unmatched. This CDR3 has 16 residues.

This clonotype was observed a handful of times. The genes are TRBV18 and TRBJ2-7; 11 positions agree with TRBD2. Germline CDR1 and CDR2: KGHSH and LQKENI. CDR3 length: 15 amino acids. The ends lost 6 bases at V and 0 bases at J; junction bases unmatched: 4. Written as DNA, the CDR3 is TGTGCCAGCTCCCTGACTAGCGGGAACTCCTACGAGCAGTACTTC. Its protein is CASSLTSGNSYEQYF.

This clonotype was observed a handful of times. The CDR3 DNA follows: TGTGCCAGCAGTCGGACACCCTCCTACGAGCAGTACTTC. Amino acids: CASSRTPSYEQYF. This chain joins TRBV6-5 and TRBJ2-7, with D tentatively TRBD1 (5 bases). Germline CDR1 is MNHEY and CDR2 is SVGAGI. The CDR3 contains 13 residues. V lost 5 bases and J lost 0, with 8 bases in between.

On this clonotype: The conserved closing phenylalanine or tryptophan is absent in this CDR3, likely reflecting a read error. The limits of the CDR3 on the DNA are not certain, so only TCRdb's listed CDR3 is given. The chain couples TRBV14 to TRBJ2-5; TRBD2 is the table's D call, not checked against the DNA. The CDR3 contains 10 residues when both ends are counted. Germline V gene lookup returns CDR1 SGHDN and CDR2 FVKESK. The CDR3 loop reads CASSQEPSGE.

The rearrangement joins TRBV11-2 to TRBJ2-7, with D possibly matching TRBD1 (6 bases). The CDR3 runs to 15 residues. The germline gives CDR1 SGHAT, CDR2 FQNNGV. The V end lost 5 bases, the J end lost 0 bases, and 14 bases lay between the germline ends. The CDR3 DNA sequence: TGTGCCAGCAGCGGACGACAGGCCCTCTCCTACGAGCAGTACTTC. Translating gives CASSGRQALSYEQYF. The full variable domain, completed using reference TRBV11-2 and TRBJ2-7, is EAGVAQSPRYKIIEKRQSVAFWCNPISGHATLYWYQQILGQGPKLLIQFQNNGVVDDSQLPKDRFSAERLKGVDSTLKIQPAKLEDSAVYLCASSGRQALSYEQYFGPGTRLTVT.

The chain has TRBV6-2 or TRBV6-3 and TRBJ2-1, with TRBD2 matching 10 bases. The CDR3 is 16 amino acids. Germline assignment: CDR1 MNHEY and CDR2 SVGEGT. V lost 4 bases, J lost 7 bases, and 10 bases stayed unmatched. DNA for the CDR3: TGTGCCAGCAGTTCCCCTAGCGGGAGTTTAAGGAATGAGCAGTTCTTC. Its translation is CASSSPSGSLRNEQFF.

The gene calls are TRBV3-1 and TRBJ2-1; 14 bases fit TRBD2. The V and J ends lost 6 bases and 8 bases, in that order; junction bases with no gene match: 3. Germline V CDR1 and CDR2: LGHDT, YNNKEL (reference sequence). This CDR3 spans 14 amino acids. The CDR3 DNA is TGTGCCAGCAGTCCGACTAGCGGGAGGGATGAGCAGTTCTTC. Translation: CASSPTSGRDEQFF.

This clonotype was seen a handful of times. V is TRBV29-1 and J is TRBJ2-7; D ambiguous. The germline gives CDR1 SQVTM, CDR2 ANQGSEA. CDR3 length: 9 amino acids. Trimming pared 6 bases from V and 5 bases from J, leaving 5 bases between. CDR3 protein: CSVLHEQYF. CDR3 nucleotide sequence: TGCAGCGTCCTCCACGAGCAGTACTTC.

The J gene is TRBJ2-1, the V gene TRBV19; D may be TRBD2 (7 bases). The CDR3 covers 16 residues. The germline V gene has CDR1 LNHDA and CDR2 SQIVND (reference sequence). The V end lost 7 bases, the J end lost 8 bases, and 24 bases lay between the germline ends. This chain's CDR3 is CASNSAGATGKDEQFF. As DNA, the CDR3 is TGTGCCAGTAATTCCGCGGGGGCTACCGGGAAGGATGAGCAGTTCTTC.

This chain uses TRBV6-5 with TRBJ1-2; TRBD1 matches 11 bases. Looked up from germline, CDR1 is MNHEY and CDR2 is SVGAGI. V was pared by 6 bases and J by 6 bases, with 6 bases of the junction left unmatched. The length of the CDR3 is 14 residues. CDR3 amino acids: CASSGQGAWDGYTF. The CDR3 DNA is TGTGCCAGCAGCGGACAGGGGGCGTGGGATGGCTACACCTTC.

V gene TRBV29-1 combines with J gene TRBJ2-1; TRBD2 matches at 7 bases. The V gene end was trimmed by 2 bases and the J gene end by 8 bases; junction bases not matched to a gene: 6. Germline V gives CDR1 SQVTM, CDR2 ANQGSEA. This CDR3 has 13 amino acids. The CDR3 is CSVEKPGRDEQFF. Here the CDR3 DNA reads TGCAGCGTTGAAAAGCCTGGGAGGGATGAGCAGTTCTTC.

The chain links TRBV20-1 to TRBJ2-3, with 10 bases that match TRBD2. Germline values: CDR1 DFQATT, CDR2 SNEGSKA (reference sequence). The CDR3 is 18 amino acids. V lost 5 bases and J lost 0; bases outside the gene matches: 14. CDR3 nucleotide sequence: TGCAGTGCTCCAAGGACTAGCGGAGCTCCAACTAGCACAGATACGCAGTATTTT. Translating gives CSAPRTSGAPTSTDTQYF.

This clonotype turned up a few times. The rearrangement uses TRBV7-3 and TRBJ2-1; 8 bases align to TRBD2. This CDR3 spans 16 amino acids. Trimming took 5 bases from V and 10 from J; bases not matched to a gene: 16. Per the germline V gene, CDR1 is SGHTA and CDR2 is FQGTGA. The CDR3 loop reads CASSPGGPSGWGEQFF. CDR3 bases: TGTGCCAGCAGCCCGGGAGGGCCGTCGGGTTGGGGCGAGCAGTTCTTC.

This clonotype occurred a few times. DNA of the CDR3: TGCAGCGGCCCCCCCCATTGGGCGGGAAAAAACATTCAGTACTTC. Its translation is CSGPPHWAGKNIQYF. The genes are TRBV29-1 and TRBJ2-4; possible D gene TRBD2, 6 bases. The CDR3 is made up of 15 amino acids. The V end was cut by 7 bases, the J end by 4 bases, with 20 bases between. CDR1 is SQVTM and CDR2 is ANQGSEA in the germline V gene.

The V call is TRBV6-6, the J call TRBJ2-5; weak D call: TRBD1 (6 bases). The V gene's germline CDR1 is MNHNY and CDR2 SVGAGI (reference sequence). This CDR3 is built from 14 residues. Deletions cut 6 bases from V and 0 bases from J, with 11 bases between. CDR3 amino acids: CASRLQGNQETQYF. DNA for the CDR3: TGTGCCAGCAGACTGCAGGGGAACCAAGAGACCCAGTACTTC.